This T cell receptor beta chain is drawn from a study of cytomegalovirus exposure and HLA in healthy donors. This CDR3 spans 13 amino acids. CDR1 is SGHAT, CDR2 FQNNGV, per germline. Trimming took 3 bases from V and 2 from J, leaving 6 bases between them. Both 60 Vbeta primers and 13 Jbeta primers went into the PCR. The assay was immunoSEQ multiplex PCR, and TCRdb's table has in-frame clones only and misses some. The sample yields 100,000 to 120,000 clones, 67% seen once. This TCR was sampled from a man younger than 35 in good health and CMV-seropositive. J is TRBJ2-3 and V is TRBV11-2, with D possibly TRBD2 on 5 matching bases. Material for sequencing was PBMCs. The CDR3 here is CASSFGVTDTQYF. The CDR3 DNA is TGTGCCAGCAGCTTCGGGGTCACAGATACGCAGTATTTT.